This note documents a single T cell receptor (beta chain) sequence. Time point here: baseline, week 1 (first vaccination visit). Specified treatment: pre-vaccination baseline after standard-of-care therapy. There are 13 residues in the CDR3. Trimming took 1 base from V and 3 from J, leaving 4 bases between them. Germline CDR1 and CDR2: SGHDN and FVKESK. The data belong to a study of a mutant IDH1 vaccine in newly diagnosed glioma. Some clones are missing from TCRdb's copy, which holds only in-frame ones; the method was immunoSEQ multiplex PCR. The sample contains around 50,000 clones, 80% to 90% of which appear only once.

The source of this sequence is a man aged 40-49 years with glioma. This sequence joins TRBV14 and TRBJ1-5, with D unresolved. Sequenced material: PBMCs, taken from a glioma patient treated with radiotherapy, temozolomide or both. This chain's CDR3 is CASSQGPNQPQHF. The DNA for the CDR3 is TGTGCCAGCAGCCAAGGGCCCAATCAGCCCCAGCATTTT. Filled out from reference TRBV14 and TRBJ1-5, the complete variable domain reads EAGVTQFPSHSVIEKGQTVTLRCDPISGHDNLYWYRRVMGKEIKFLLHFVKESKQDESGMPNNRFLAERTGGTYSTLKVQPAELEDSGVYFCASSQGPNQPQHFGDGTRLSIL.